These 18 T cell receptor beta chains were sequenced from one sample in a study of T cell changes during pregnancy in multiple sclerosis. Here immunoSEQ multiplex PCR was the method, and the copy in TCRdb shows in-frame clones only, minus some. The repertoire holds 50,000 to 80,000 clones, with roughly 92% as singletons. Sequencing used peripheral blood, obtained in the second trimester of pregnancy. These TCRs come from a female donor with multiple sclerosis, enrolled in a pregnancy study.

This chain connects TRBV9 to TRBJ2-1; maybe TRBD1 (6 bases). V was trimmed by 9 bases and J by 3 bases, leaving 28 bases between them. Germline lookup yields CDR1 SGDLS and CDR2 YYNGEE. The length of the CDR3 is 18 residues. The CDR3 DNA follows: TGTGCCACTTCGCCAGGGGCTCAAGCGGTTCGATTCTACAATGAGCAGTTCTTC. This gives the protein CATSPGAQAVRFYNEQFF.

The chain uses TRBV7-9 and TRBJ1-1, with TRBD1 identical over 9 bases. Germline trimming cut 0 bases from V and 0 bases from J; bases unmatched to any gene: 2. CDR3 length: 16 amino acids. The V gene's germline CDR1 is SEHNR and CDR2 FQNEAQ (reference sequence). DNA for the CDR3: TGTGCCAGCAGCTTAGCGGGACAGGGTATGAACACTGAAGCTTTCTTT. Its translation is CASSLAGQGMNTEAFF.

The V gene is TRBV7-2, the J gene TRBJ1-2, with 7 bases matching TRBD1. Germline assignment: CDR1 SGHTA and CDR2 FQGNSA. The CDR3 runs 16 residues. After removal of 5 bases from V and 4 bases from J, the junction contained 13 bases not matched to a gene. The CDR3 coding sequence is TGTGCCAGCAGCCCAGGAGGGGGCAGGGGATTCTATGGCTACACCTTC. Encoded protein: CASSPGGGRGFYGYTF.

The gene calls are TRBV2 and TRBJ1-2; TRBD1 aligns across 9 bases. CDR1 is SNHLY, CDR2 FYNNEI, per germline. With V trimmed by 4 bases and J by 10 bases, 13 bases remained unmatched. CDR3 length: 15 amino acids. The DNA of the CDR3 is TGTGCCAGCAGTGTCTCTCTAACCGGGACAGGGTTCTACACCTTC. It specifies CASSVSLTGTGFYTF.

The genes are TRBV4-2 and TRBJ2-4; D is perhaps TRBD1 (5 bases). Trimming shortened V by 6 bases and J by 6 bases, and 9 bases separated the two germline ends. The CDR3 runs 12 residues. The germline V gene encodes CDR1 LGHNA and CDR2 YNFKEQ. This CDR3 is CASRGQGNIQYF. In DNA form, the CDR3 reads TGTGCCAGCAGGGGCCAGGGAAACATTCAGTACTTC.

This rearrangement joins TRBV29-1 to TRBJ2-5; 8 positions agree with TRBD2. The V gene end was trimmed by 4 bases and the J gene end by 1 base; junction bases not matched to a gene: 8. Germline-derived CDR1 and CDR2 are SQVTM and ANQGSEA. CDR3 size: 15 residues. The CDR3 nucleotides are TGCAGCGTTGCTGTTGTACTAGCGGTCCAAGAGACCCAGTACTTC. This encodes CSVAVVLAVQETQYF.

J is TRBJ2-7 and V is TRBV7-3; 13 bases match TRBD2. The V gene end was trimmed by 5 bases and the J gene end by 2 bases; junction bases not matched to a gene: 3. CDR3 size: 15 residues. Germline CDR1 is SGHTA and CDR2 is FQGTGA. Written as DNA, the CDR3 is TGTGCCAGCAGCGTCGGGACTAGCGGGACCTACGAGCAGTACTTC. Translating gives CASSVGTSGTYEQYF.

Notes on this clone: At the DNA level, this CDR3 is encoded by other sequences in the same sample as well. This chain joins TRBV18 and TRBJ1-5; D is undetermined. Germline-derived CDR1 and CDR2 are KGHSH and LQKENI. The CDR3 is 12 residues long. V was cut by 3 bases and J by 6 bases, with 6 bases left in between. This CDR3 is CASSPSGQPQHF. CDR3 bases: TGTGCCAGCTCACCCTCCGGTCAGCCCCAGCATTTT.

The CDR3 reads CASGARGDGNTIYF. CDR3 coding DNA: TGTGCTAGTGGTGCCCGCGGGGATGGAAACACCATATATTTT. The V and J genes are TRBV12-5 and TRBJ1-3; D unclear. This CDR3 comprises 14 residues. V was pared by 5 bases and J by 3 bases, with 11 bases between. Germline CDR1 and CDR2: LGHNT and FRNRAP.

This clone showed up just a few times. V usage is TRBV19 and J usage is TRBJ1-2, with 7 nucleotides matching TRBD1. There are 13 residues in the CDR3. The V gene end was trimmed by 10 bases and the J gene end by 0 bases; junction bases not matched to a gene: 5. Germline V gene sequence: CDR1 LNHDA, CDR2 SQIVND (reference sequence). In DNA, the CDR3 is TGTGCCACTTGGGACAGAGCTAACTATGGCTACACCTTC. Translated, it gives CATWDRANYGYTF. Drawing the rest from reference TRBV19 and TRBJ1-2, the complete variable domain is DGGITQSPKYLFRKEGQNVTLSCEQNLNHDAMYWYRQDPGQGLRLIYYSQIVNDFQKGDIAEGYSVSREKKESFPLTVTSAQKNPTAFYLCATWDRANYGYTFGSGTRLTVV.

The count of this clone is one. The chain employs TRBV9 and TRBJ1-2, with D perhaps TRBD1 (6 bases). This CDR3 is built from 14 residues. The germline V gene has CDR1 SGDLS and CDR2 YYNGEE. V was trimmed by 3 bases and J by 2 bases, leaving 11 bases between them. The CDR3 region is CASSASTGNYGYTF. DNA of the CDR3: TGTGCCAGCAGCGCCTCTACAGGGAACTATGGCTACACCTTC.

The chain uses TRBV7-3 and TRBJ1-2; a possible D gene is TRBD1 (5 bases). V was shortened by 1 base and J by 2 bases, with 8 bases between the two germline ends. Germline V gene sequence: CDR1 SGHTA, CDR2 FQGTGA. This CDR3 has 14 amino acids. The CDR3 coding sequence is TGTGCCAGCAGCTTAAAGGGGTCCAACTATGGCTACACCTTC. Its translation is CASSLKGSNYGYTF. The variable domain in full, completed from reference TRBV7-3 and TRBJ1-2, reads GAGVSQTPSNKVTEKGKYVELRCDPISGHTALYWYRQSLGQGPEFLIYFQGTGAADDSGLPNDRFFAVRPEGSVSTLKIQRTERGDSAVYLCASSLKGSNYGYTFGSGTRLTVV.

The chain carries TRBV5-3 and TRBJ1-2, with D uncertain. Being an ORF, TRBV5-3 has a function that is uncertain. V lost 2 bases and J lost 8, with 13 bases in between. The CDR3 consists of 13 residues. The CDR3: CARSFRDLGGYTF. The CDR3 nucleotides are TGTGCCAGAAGCTTTCGGGATCTCGGGGGCTACACCTTC.

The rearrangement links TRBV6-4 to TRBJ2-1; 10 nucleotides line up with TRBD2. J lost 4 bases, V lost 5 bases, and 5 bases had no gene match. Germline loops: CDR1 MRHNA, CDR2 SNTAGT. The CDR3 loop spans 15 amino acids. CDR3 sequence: CASSHGLADYNEQFF. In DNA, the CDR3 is TGTGCCAGCAGTCACGGACTAGCGGATTACAATGAGCAGTTCTTC.

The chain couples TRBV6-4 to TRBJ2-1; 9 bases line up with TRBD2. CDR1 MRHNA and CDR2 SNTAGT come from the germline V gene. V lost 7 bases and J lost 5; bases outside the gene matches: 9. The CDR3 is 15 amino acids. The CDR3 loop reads CASKTRTSADNEQFF. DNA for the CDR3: TGTGCCAGCAAGACGCGGACTAGCGCGGACAATGAGCAGTTCTTC.

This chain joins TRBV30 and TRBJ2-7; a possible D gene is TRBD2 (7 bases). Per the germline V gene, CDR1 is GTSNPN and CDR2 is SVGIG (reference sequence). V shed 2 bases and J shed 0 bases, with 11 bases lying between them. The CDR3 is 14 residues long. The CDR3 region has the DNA TGTGCCTGGAGTAGGGGGGGATCCTCCTACGAGCAGTACTTC. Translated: CAWSRGGSSYEQYF.

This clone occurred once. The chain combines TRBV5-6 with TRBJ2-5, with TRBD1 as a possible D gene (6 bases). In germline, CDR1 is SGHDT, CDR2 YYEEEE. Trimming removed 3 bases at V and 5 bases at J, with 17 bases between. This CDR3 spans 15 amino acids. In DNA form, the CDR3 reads TGTGCCAGCAGCTCCCTACAGGGAGTGTTGGAGACCCAGTACTTC. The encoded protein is CASSSLQGVLETQYF.

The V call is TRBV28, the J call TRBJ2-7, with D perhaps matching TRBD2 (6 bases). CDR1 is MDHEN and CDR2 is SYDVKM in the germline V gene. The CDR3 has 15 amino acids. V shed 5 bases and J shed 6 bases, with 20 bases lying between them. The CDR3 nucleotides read TGTGCCAGCAGTCCGATATCTGGGGGGAAGGGCGAGCAGTACTTC. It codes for CASSPISGGKGEQYF. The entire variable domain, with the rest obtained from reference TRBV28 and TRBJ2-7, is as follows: DVKVTQSSRYLVKRTGEKVFLECVQDMDHENMFWYRQDPGLGLRLIYFSYDVKMKEKGDIPEGYSVSREKKERFSLILESASTNQTSMYLCASSPISGGKGEQYFGPGTRLTVT.